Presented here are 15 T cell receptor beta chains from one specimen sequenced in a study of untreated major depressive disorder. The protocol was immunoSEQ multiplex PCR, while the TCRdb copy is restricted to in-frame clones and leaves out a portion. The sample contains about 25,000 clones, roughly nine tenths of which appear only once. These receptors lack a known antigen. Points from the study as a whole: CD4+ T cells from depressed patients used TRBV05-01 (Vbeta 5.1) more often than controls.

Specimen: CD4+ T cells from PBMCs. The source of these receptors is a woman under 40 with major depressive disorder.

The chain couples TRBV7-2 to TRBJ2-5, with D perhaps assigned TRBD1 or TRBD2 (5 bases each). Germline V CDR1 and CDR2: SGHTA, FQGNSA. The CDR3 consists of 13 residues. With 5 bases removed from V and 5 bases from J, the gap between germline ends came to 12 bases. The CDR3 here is CASSRDGVETQYF. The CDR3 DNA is TGTGCCAGCAGCAGGGACGGGGTGGAGACCCAGTACTTC.

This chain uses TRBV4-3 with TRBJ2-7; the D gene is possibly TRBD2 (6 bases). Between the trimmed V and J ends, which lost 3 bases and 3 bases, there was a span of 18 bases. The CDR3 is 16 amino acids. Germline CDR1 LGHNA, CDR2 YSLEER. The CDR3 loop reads CASSHLATSPGYEQYF. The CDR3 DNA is TGCGCCAGCAGCCATCTAGCGACCTCCCCGGGCTACGAGCAGTACTTC.

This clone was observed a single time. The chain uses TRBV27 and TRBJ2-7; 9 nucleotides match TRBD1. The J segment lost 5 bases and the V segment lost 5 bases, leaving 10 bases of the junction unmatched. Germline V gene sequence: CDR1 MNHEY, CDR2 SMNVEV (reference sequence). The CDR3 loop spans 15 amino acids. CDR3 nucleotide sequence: TGTGCCAGCAGTCCTCTTGGGACAGGGTCCCACGAGCAGTACTTC. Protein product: CASSPLGTGSHEQYF.

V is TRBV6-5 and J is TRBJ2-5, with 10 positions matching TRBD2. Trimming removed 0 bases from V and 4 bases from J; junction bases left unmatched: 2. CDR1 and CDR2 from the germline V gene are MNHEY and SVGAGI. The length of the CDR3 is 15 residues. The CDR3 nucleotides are TGTGCCAGCAGTTACTCGGCTAGCGGGGGAGAGACCCAGTACTTC. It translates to CASSYSASGGETQYF.

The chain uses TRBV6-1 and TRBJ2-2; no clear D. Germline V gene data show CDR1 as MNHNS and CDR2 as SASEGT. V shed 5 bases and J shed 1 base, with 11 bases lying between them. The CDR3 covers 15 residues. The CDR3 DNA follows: TGTGCCAGCAGTCTGAGTAGTATGAACACCGGGGAGCTGTTTTTT. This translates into CASSLSSMNTGELFF.

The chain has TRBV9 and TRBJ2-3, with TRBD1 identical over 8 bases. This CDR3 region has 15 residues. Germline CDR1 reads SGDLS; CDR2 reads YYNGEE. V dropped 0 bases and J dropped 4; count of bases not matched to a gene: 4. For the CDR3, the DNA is TGTGCCAGCAGCGTAGAACAGGGGGTGGCAGATACGCAGTATTTT. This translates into CASSVEQGVADTQYF. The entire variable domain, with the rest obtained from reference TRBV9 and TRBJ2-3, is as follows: DSGVTQTPKHLITATGQRVTLRCSPRSGDLSVYWYQQSLDQGLQFLIQYYNGEERAKGNILERFSAQQFPDLHSELNLSSLELGDSALYFCASSVEQGVADTQYFGPGTRLTVL.

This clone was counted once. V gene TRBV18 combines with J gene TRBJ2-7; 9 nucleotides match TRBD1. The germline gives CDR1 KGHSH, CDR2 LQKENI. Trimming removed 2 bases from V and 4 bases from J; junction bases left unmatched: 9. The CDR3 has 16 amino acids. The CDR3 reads CASSPIGTGSNYEQYF. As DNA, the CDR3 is TGTGCCAGCTCACCAATCGGGACAGGGAGCAATTACGAGCAGTACTTC.

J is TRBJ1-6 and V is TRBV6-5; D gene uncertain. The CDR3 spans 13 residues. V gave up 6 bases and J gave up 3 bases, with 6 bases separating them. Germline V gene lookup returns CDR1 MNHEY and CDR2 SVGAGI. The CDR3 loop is CASRQDYNSPLHF. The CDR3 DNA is TGTGCCAGCAGGCAGGACTATAATTCACCCCTCCACTTT.

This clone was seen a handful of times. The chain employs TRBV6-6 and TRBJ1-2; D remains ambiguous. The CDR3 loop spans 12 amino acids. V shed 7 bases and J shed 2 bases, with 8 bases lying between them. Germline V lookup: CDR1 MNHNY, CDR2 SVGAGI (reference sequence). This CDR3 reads CASTPANYGYTF. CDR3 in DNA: TGTGCCAGCACCCCCGCAAACTATGGCTACACCTTC.

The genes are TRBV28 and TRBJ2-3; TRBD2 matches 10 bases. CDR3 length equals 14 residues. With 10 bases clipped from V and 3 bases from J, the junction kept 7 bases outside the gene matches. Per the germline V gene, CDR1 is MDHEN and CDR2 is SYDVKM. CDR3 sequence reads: CATKAGGGTDTQYF. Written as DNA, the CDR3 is TGTGCCACCAAAGCGGGAGGGGGTACAGATACGCAGTATTTT. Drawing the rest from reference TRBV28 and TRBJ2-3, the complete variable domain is DVKVTQSSRYLVKRTGEKVFLECVQDMDHENMFWYRQDPGLGLRLIYFSYDVKMKEKGDIPEGYSVSREKKERFSLILESASTNQTSMYLCATKAGGGTDTQYFGPGTRLTVL.

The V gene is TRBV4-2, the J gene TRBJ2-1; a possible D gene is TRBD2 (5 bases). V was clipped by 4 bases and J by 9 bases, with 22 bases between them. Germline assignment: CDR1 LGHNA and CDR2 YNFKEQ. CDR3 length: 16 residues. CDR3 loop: CASSRSRASSVGEQFF. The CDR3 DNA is TGTGCCAGCAGCCGAAGTAGGGCTAGCAGTGTAGGTGAGCAGTTCTTC.

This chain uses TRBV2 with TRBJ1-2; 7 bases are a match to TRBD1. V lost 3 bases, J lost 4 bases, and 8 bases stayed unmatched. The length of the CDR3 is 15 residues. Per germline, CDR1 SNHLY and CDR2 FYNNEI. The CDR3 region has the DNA TGTGCCAGCAGTGACTCTGACAGGGTAGGCTATGGCTACACCTTC. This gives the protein CASSDSDRVGYGYTF. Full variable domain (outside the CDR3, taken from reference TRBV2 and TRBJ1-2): EPEVTQTPSHQVTQMGQEVILRCVPISNHLYFYWYRQILGQKVEFLVSFYNNEISEKSEIFDDQFSVERPDGSNFTLKIRSTKLEDSAMYFCASSDSDRVGYGYTFGSGTRLTVV.

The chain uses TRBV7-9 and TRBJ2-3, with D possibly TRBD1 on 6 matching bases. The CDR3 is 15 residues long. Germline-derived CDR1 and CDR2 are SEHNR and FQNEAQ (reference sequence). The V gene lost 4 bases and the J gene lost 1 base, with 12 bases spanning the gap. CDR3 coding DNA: TGTGCCAGCAGCTCACAGGGCTCCGGCACAGATACGCAGTATTTT. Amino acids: CASSSQGSGTDTQYF.

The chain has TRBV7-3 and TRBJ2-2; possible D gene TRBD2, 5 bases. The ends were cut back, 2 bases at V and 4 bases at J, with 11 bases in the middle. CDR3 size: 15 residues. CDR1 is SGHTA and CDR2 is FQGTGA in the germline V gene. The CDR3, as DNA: TGTGCCAGCAGCTTAGGACTTAGCACCACCGGGGAGCTGTTTTTT. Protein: CASSLGLSTTGELFF. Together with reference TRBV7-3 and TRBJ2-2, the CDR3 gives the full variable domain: GAGVSQTPSNKVTEKGKYVELRCDPISGHTALYWYRQSLGQGPEFLIYFQGTGAADDSGLPNDRFFAVRPEGSVSTLKIQRTERGDSAVYLCASSLGLSTTGELFFGEGSRLTVL.

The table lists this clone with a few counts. CDR3 nucleotide sequence: TGTGCCAGCAGCAAAACAGGGGCTAACACTGAAGCTTTCTTT. The encoded protein is CASSKTGANTEAFF. The chain couples TRBV4-2 to TRBJ1-1; 7 nucleotides align to TRBD1. The CDR3 extends over 14 amino acids. The trim removed 5 bases at V and 2 bases at J, leaving 5 bases unmatched. From germline, CDR1 is LGHNA and CDR2 YNFKEQ.